These 18 T cell receptor beta chains share one sample of origin, sequenced in a study of early T cells in non-severe SARS-CoV-2 infection. Each CDR3 protein is one row after TCRdb ran MiXCR on the 5' RACE reads. The sample holds 40,000 to 50,000 distinct CDR3 sequences, less than 8.5% seen once. Sequencing was carried out using whole blood. Receptors originate from an adult who was a healthcare worker with PCR-confirmed SARS-CoV-2 infection or an uninfected control (not recorded which).

This clonotype showed up just a few times. J is TRBJ1-1 and V is TRBV15, with D tentatively TRBD1 (5 bases). The CDR3 is 14 amino acids. The V and J ends lost 3 bases and 5 bases respectively, with 13 bases between them. Per the germline V gene, CDR1 is LNHNV and CDR2 is YYDKDF (reference sequence). The CDR3 DNA reads as TGTGCCACCAGCAGGGATAAGGGGTGGACTGAAGCTTTCTTT. This gives the protein CATSRDKGWTEAFF.

Ten or more counts support this clonotype. The rearrangement links TRBV7-3 to TRBJ1-1; no firm D call. Germline loops: CDR1 SGHTA, CDR2 FQGTGA. The CDR3 covers 13 residues. V was clipped by 0 bases and J by 5 bases, with 7 bases between them. The CDR3 DNA is TGTGCCAGCAGCTTAACGGTAGGAACTGAAGCTTTCTTT. Amino acid sequence: CASSLTVGTEAFF.

In nucleotides, the CDR3 is TGCGCCAGCAGCTTGGCCCACCGACAGACTAACACTGAAGCTTTCTTT. Translation gives CASSLAHRQTNTEAFF. V and J are TRBV5-1 and TRBJ1-1, with D perhaps TRBD1 (5 bases). Germline V CDR1 and CDR2: SGHRS, YFSETQ. The CDR3 is 16 amino acids. Between the trimmed V and J ends, which lost 0 bases and 2 bases, there was a span of 14 bases.

In this sample, this clonotype turned up many times. CDR3 sequence: CASTPGELGAFF. In DNA form, the CDR3 reads TGTGCCAGCACCCCGGGTGAACTTGGGGCTTTCTTT. V gene TRBV7-9 combines with J gene TRBJ1-1, with D unresolved. Germline CDR1 and CDR2: SEHNR and FQNEAQ (reference sequence). The CDR3 contains 12 residues. Between the trimmed V and J ends, which lost 7 bases and 11 bases, there was a span of 17 bases.

This clonotype was found a few times. CDR3 coding DNA: TGTGCCAGCAGCCGCGGACAGGGTACCTACAATGAGCAGTTCTTC. It is translated as CASSRGQGTYNEQFF. J is TRBJ2-1 and V is TRBV4-2; 8 bases match TRBD1. Trimming removed 4 bases from V and 2 bases from J; junction bases left unmatched: 4. CDR1 and CDR2 (germline): LGHNA, YNFKEQ. CDR3 length equals 15 residues.

This clonotype was counted many times. CDR3 sequence: CASRRQINNEQFF. The CDR3 DNA reads as TGTGCCAGCAGGAGGCAGATTAACAATGAGCAGTTCTTC. The chain joins TRBV27 to TRBJ2-1; D uncertain. The V and J ends lost 6 bases and 5 bases respectively, with 11 bases between them. The CDR3 has 13 residues. CDR1 MNHEY and CDR2 SMNVEV come from the germline V gene (reference sequence).

In its sample, this clonotype was seen many times. The gene calls are TRBV7-9 and TRBJ2-5, with unresolved D. Germline values: CDR1 SEHNR, CDR2 FQNEAQ (reference sequence). The CDR3 covers 14 residues. With 1 base removed from V and 2 bases from J, the gap between germline ends came to 8 bases. The CDR3 coding sequence is TGTGCCAGCAGCTTAGTGGAGTTTCAAGAGACCCAGTACTTC. This encodes CASSLVEFQETQYF.

The chain couples TRBV6-6 to TRBJ1-4; D possibly corresponds to TRBD1 (5 bases). Germline-derived CDR1 and CDR2 are MNHNY and SVGAGI (reference sequence). Trimming stripped 10 bases from V and 8 bases from J, with 17 bases between. CDR3 length: 13 amino acids. DNA for the CDR3: TGTGCCATAAGACAGTCTGGGGGAGAAAAACTGTTTTTT. It translates to CAIRQSGGEKLFF.

This clonotype was seen repeatedly, ten times or more. This chain links TRBV7-9 with TRBJ2-7, with 7 bases that match TRBD1. CDR1 is SEHNR, CDR2 FQNEAQ, per germline (reference sequence). The CDR3 runs to 15 residues. The ends lost 2 bases at V and 0 bases at J; junction bases unmatched: 4. The chain's CDR3 is CASSLLRDSSYEQYF. The CDR3 nucleotides read TGTGCCAGCAGCTTACTCCGGGACAGCTCCTACGAGCAGTACTTC.

As concerns this clonotype: This may come from a read error, since a much larger clone is one base off. The chain carries TRBV20-1 and TRBJ2-3; no definite D call. Between the trimmed V and J ends, which lost 0 bases and 7 bases, there was a span of 8 bases. The germline CDR1 and CDR2 sequences are DFQATT and SNEGSKA (reference sequence). The CDR3 sequence is 12 residues long. CDR3 nucleotides: TGCAGTGCTAGAGAGAGCGCAAATACGCAGTATTTT. This gives the protein CSARESANTQYF.

This clonotype was seen many times. The V and J genes are TRBV2 and TRBJ1-6; TRBD1 is a possible D gene (5 bases). The germline V and J ends were trimmed by 6 bases and 10 bases, with 13 bases remaining between them. Germline CDR1 and CDR2: SNHLY and FYNNEI. This CDR3 has 13 amino acids. This CDR3 reads CASRLGRDSPLHF. In DNA, the CDR3 is TGTGCCAGCAGACTTGGGAGGGACTCACCCCTCCACTTT.

This clonotype was picked up many times. The rearrangement joins TRBV9 to TRBJ2-7; perhaps TRBD2 as D (6 bases). The CDR3 contains 15 residues. V was shortened by 2 bases and J by 0 bases, with 12 bases between the two germline ends. CDR1 and CDR2 (germline): SGDLS, YYNGEE. CDR3 bases: TGTGCCAGCAGCGTCTCGGCGGGGAGCTCCTACGAGCAGTACTTC. This translates into CASSVSAGSSYEQYF.

This chain uses TRBV3-1 with TRBJ2-4; D ambiguous. The CDR3 spans 13 residues. Per germline, CDR1 LGHDT and CDR2 YNNKEL (reference sequence). The V end was cut by 4 bases, the J end by 7 bases, with 11 bases between. The CDR3 sequence is CASSRADANIQYF. The CDR3, as DNA: TGTGCCAGCAGCCGGGCGGACGCCAACATTCAGTACTTC.

V usage is TRBV12-3 or TRBV12-4 and J usage is TRBJ2-5, with D unresolved. This CDR3 comprises 14 residues. Trimming pared 1 base from V and 5 bases from J, leaving 11 bases between. The CDR3 here is CASSLVGLGETQYF. The CDR3 DNA follows: TGTGCCAGCAGTTTAGTCGGGCTCGGGGAGACCCAGTACTTC.

The genes are TRBV29-1 and TRBJ2-2; D remains unclear. CDR3 length: 15 amino acids. The V and J ends lost 6 bases and 1 base respectively, with 15 bases between them. The germline CDR1 and CDR2 sequences are SQVTM and ANQGSEA. CDR3 protein: CSVSFFPLNTGELFF. The CDR3 DNA follows: TGCAGCGTCAGCTTCTTCCCCCTGAACACCGGGGAGCTGTTTTTT.

This clonotype appeared many times. The junction does not match germline at one end; this may be a read error. This chain uses TRBV20-1 with TRBJ1-4; D is unclear. Germline V gene lookup returns CDR1 DFQATT and CDR2 SNEGSKA (reference sequence). The length of the CDR3 is 13 residues. CDR3 sequence reads: CSARDSTSEKLFF. In DNA, the CDR3 is TGCAGTGCTAGAGACTCCACTAGTGAAAAACTGTTTTTT.

This clonotype showed up many times. This chain joins TRBV7-8 and TRBJ2-1, with TRBD2 matching over 10 bases. V gave up 3 bases and J gave up 7 bases; unmatched junction bases: 12. The CDR3 totals 17 residues. Germline V gene sequence: CDR1 SGHVS, CDR2 FQNEAQ. DNA for the CDR3: TGTGCCAGCAGCTTGGTAGAGCGGGGGGGCCGGAAGAATGAGCAGTTCTTC. This gives the protein CASSLVERGGRKNEQFF.

The rearrangement joins TRBV7-9 to TRBJ1-3; D gene unclear. Per germline, CDR1 SEHNR and CDR2 FQNEAQ (reference sequence). This CDR3 comprises 13 residues. V shed 5 bases and J shed 2 bases, with 7 bases lying between them. The CDR3 bases are TGTGCCAGCAGCGGGGAGGCTGGAAACACCATATATTTT. Its translation is CASSGEAGNTIYF.